The 32 T cell receptor beta chains given below trace back to one sample, sequenced in a study of shared clonotypes between healthy human individuals. Using immunoSEQ multiplex PCR, the repertoire was profiled, and TCRdb retains in-frame clones only, with some absent. The table lists approximately 2,000,000 clones, around 93% of them singletons, with around 0.35% in the top ten. The sequencing sample was made of naive CD4+ T cells from PBMCs. Documented subset: CD45RA+ positively selected. Receptors originate from a man between 18 and 35 years old in good health. Some clones in this sample may be carry-over from other donors' samples.

The J gene is TRBJ2-7, the V gene TRBV5-1; D possibly corresponds to TRBD2 (5 bases). Trimming cost V 4 bases and J 6 bases, with 20 bases left between them. CDR1 is SGHRS, CDR2 YFSETQ, per germline. The CDR3 loop spans 15 amino acids. CDR3 nucleotide sequence: TGCGCCAGCAGCCCACCTAGAGGGCAGCTCATCGAGCAGTACTTC. It encodes CASSPPRGQLIEQYF.

The chain carries TRBV5-1 and TRBJ2-5; D uncertain. V was cut by 0 bases and J by 7 bases, with 16 bases left in between. The germline V gene encodes CDR1 SGHRS and CDR2 YFSETQ. The CDR3 is 15 residues long. The CDR3 coding sequence is TGCGCCAGCAGCTTGGAAGCTACTCCGGAGTTGACCCAGTACTTC. It codes for CASSLEATPELTQYF.

The rearrangement joins TRBV10-3 to TRBJ1-5, with 9 positions matching TRBD1. This CDR3 contains 16 residues. CDR1 and CDR2 (germline): ENHRY, SYGVKD. After removal of 0 bases from V and 1 base from J, the junction contained 1 base not matched to a gene. DNA of the CDR3: TGTGCCATCAGTGAGTCGGACAGGGGAAGCAATCAGCCCCAGCATTTT. It is translated as CAISESDRGSNQPQHF.

The chain links TRBV10-3 to TRBJ2-2; D is perhaps TRBD2 (5 bases). The CDR3 runs to 14 residues. With 4 bases removed from V and 5 bases from J, the gap between germline ends came to 11 bases. Germline values: CDR1 ENHRY, CDR2 SYGVKD. The CDR3 sequence: CAISGQEATGELFF. The CDR3 region has the DNA TGTGCCATCAGTGGGCAGGAGGCGACCGGGGAGCTGTTTTTT.

This chain links TRBV7-2 with TRBJ2-3; the match to TRBD2 covers 9 bases. The CDR3 is 15 amino acids. Losses at the gene ends were 6 bases for V and 7 bases for J; bases not matched to a gene: 11. Germline CDR1 and CDR2: SGHTA and FQGNSA. CDR3 DNA sequence: TGTGCCAGCAGTCTAGCGGGGCCTTCTCTTAATACGCAGTATTTT. This sequence encodes CASSLAGPSLNTQYF.

The chain has TRBV7-3 and TRBJ2-7; a weak D match, TRBD2 (6 bases). The CDR3 is made up of 15 amino acids. The V and J ends lost 4 bases and 0 bases respectively, with 13 bases between them. The V gene's germline CDR1 is SGHTA and CDR2 FQGTGA. CDR3 DNA: TGTGCCAGCAGCTCACAATTGGGGGGCTCCTACGAGCAGTACTTC. It translates to CASSSQLGGSYEQYF.

This chain connects TRBV6-1 to TRBJ1-5, with a possible D match to TRBD1 (6 bases). V was cut by 4 bases and J by 4 bases, with 11 bases left in between. Germline lookup yields CDR1 MNHNS and CDR2 SASEGT. The CDR3 consists of 14 residues. CDR3 bases: TGTGCCAGCAGTGTAAGTCAGGGGAATCAGCCCCAGCATTTT. It encodes CASSVSQGNQPQHF.

The chain combines TRBV7-2 with TRBJ1-2; TRBD1 aligns across 7 bases. CDR3 length: 15 residues. V shed 1 base, J shed 10 bases, and the junction held 12 bases outside the gene matches. CDR1 is SGHTA and CDR2 is FQGNSA in the germline V gene. This chain's CDR3 is CASSLGVVKTGDYTF. The CDR3 coding sequence is TGTGCCAGCAGCTTAGGGGTTGTGAAAACAGGGGACTACACCTTC.

The chain recombines TRBV5-6 with TRBJ2-7; a weak D match, TRBD1 (6 bases). V lost 4 bases and J 3 bases, leaving 11 bases between the germline ends. CDR1 is SGHDT and CDR2 is YYEEEE in the germline V gene. The CDR3 sequence is 13 residues long. The CDR3 DNA reads as TGTGCCAGCAGCAAGCCAGGGGACTACGAGCAGTACTTC. As protein: CASSKPGDYEQYF.

In its sample, this clone was seen once. The gene calls are TRBV7-2 and TRBJ1-5; D ambiguous. Germline CDR1 is SGHTA and CDR2 is FQGNSA. The V gene lost 5 bases and the J gene lost 7 bases, with 12 bases spanning the gap. The CDR3 is 13 residues long. The CDR3 DNA is TGTGCCAGCAGCCCGAGGGTTTTCCAGCCCCAGCATTTT. Translation: CASSPRVFQPQHF.

V gene TRBV7-2 combines with J gene TRBJ2-7; 11 bases line up with TRBD2. This CDR3 has 18 amino acids. CDR1 is SGHTA, CDR2 FQGNSA, per germline. The V gene end was trimmed by 0 bases and the J gene end by 3 bases; junction bases not matched to a gene: 10. This chain's CDR3 is CASSLALAGGPGYYEQYF. The CDR3 DNA follows: TGTGCCAGCAGCTTAGCGTTAGCGGGAGGGCCAGGTTACTACGAGCAGTACTTC.

The chain has TRBV6-5 and TRBJ2-5; TRBD2 agrees at 8 bases. The CDR3 is made up of 15 amino acids. V trimming: 6 bases; J trimming: 4 bases; junction bases outside the gene matches: 10. The V gene's germline CDR1 is MNHEY and CDR2 SVGAGI. The CDR3 here is CASRAISGKGETQYF. CDR3 nucleotide sequence: TGTGCCAGCAGGGCGATTAGCGGGAAGGGAGAGACCCAGTACTTC.

This clone came up a few times. The V call is TRBV2, the J call TRBJ1-1, with D unresolved. The germline V and J ends were trimmed by 7 bases and 10 bases, with 13 bases remaining between them. Germline V lookup: CDR1 SNHLY, CDR2 FYNNEI. The CDR3 covers 11 residues. CDR3 coding DNA: TGTGCCAGCAATCAAAGGCCACCAGCTTTCTTT. Its protein product is CASNQRPPAFF.

The V and J genes are TRBV27 and TRBJ2-7, with 9 bases lining up with TRBD1. V was pared by 7 bases and J by 1 base, with 5 bases of the junction left unmatched. The CDR3 contains 14 residues. Germline values: CDR1 MNHEY, CDR2 SMNVEV (reference sequence). In DNA form, the CDR3 reads TGTGCCAGCAAACGGACAGGGGCGTCCTACGAGCAGTACTTC. Translation: CASKRTGASYEQYF.

With regard to this clone: The same CDR3 can be traced to other DNA sequences in this sample. The J gene is TRBJ2-6, the V gene TRBV19, with unresolved D. Germline values: CDR1 LNHDA, CDR2 SQIVND (reference sequence). The CDR3 extends over 15 amino acids. Trimming removed 1 base at V and 1 base at J, with 5 bases between. Here the CDR3 DNA reads TGTGCCAGTAGTATAGGAGTTTCTGGGGCCAACGTCCTGACTTTC. This translates into CASSIGVSGANVLTF. The entire variable domain, with the rest obtained from reference TRBV19 and TRBJ2-6, is as follows: DGGITQSPKYLFRKEGQNVTLSCEQNLNHDAMYWYRQDPGQGLRLIYYSQIVNDFQKGDIAEGYSVSREKKESFPLTVTSAQKNPTAFYLCASSIGVSGANVLTFGAGSRLTVL.

The gene calls are TRBV28 and TRBJ1-5, with D possibly TRBD1 on 5 matching bases. Trimming pared 2 bases from V and 2 bases from J, leaving 13 bases between. This CDR3 has 16 amino acids. Germline V gene data show CDR1 as MDHEN and CDR2 as SYDVKM. Here the CDR3 reads CASSLGGERGNQPQHF. The CDR3, as DNA: TGTGCCAGCAGTTTAGGAGGGGAAAGAGGCAATCAGCCCCAGCATTTT.

This chain links TRBV7-6 with TRBJ2-7; 11 nucleotides agree with TRBD1. Trimming took 6 bases from V and 7 from J; bases not matched to a gene: 8. Germline lookup yields CDR1 SGHVS and CDR2 FNYEAQ. CDR3 length equals 14 residues. CDR3 bases: TGTGCCAGCAGTCAGGACAGGGGGCCGCAAGAGCAGTACTTC. Protein: CASSQDRGPQEQYF.

The CDR3 sequence: CASSLGTPTYEQYF. CDR3 in DNA: TGTGCCAGCAGCTTGGGTACACCTACCTACGAGCAGTACTTC. V gene TRBV7-9 combines with J gene TRBJ2-7; no firm D call. The germline V and J ends were trimmed by 3 bases and 2 bases, with 11 bases remaining between them. This CDR3 has 14 residues. The germline CDR1 and CDR2 sequences are SEHNR and FQNEAQ (reference sequence).

The chain joins TRBV9 to TRBJ2-5; D might be TRBD2 (7 bases). The germline V and J ends were trimmed by 2 bases and 2 bases, with 19 bases remaining between them. The CDR3 is 17 residues long. Germline V gives CDR1 SGDLS, CDR2 YYNGEE. This CDR3 is CASSVGGTPSGQETQYF. DNA for the CDR3: TGTGCCAGCAGCGTCGGGGGCACGCCTAGCGGACAAGAGACCCAGTACTTC.

The chain joins TRBV6-6 to TRBJ2-7; D remains ambiguous. V was trimmed by 5 bases and J by 0 bases, leaving 14 bases between them. Germline lookup yields CDR1 MNHNY and CDR2 SVGAGI (reference sequence). The CDR3 length is 15 residues. CDR3 bases: TGTGCCAGCAGTCCCCCAGGACCTCCCTCCTACGAGCAGTACTTC. It codes for CASSPPGPPSYEQYF.

The chain joins TRBV21-1 to TRBJ1-5; TRBD1, the table's D call, was not compared with the DNA. TRBV21-1 is listed as a pseudogene. This CDR3 region has 18 residues. CDR3 sequence reads: CASSKERQPTQGNQPQHF. CDR3 coding DNA: TGTGCCAGCAGCAAAGAACGGCAGCCAACCCAGGGCAATCAGCCCCAGCATTTT.

On this clone itself: Other DNA sequences within the sample encode an identical CDR3. The V gene is TRBV18, the J gene TRBJ1-2, with 7 positions matching TRBD1. From germline, CDR1 is KGHSH and CDR2 LQKENI. The CDR3 is made up of 13 amino acids. The ends lost 2 bases at V and 4 bases at J; junction bases unmatched: 1. CDR3 protein: CASSPDRAYGYTF. In DNA, the CDR3 is TGTGCCAGCTCACCAGACAGGGCCTATGGCTACACCTTC.

This sequence joins TRBV7-9 and TRBJ2-3; 12 bases align to TRBD2. The CDR3 is 17 residues long. Germline lookup yields CDR1 SEHNR and CDR2 FQNEAQ (reference sequence). Germline trimming cut 9 bases from V and 2 bases from J; bases unmatched to any gene: 12. CDR3 sequence: CASPGLAGSTFTDTQYF. CDR3 coding DNA: TGTGCCAGTCCAGGACTAGCGGGATCCACTTTCACAGATACGCAGTATTTT.

The genes are TRBV6-1 and TRBJ2-5; 7 bases agree with TRBD1. The junction had 7 bases not matched to a gene; V was cut back by 10 bases and J by 2 bases. Looked up from germline, CDR1 is MNHNS and CDR2 is SASEGT. This CDR3 is 13 amino acids long. The CDR3 loop is CATRGTVQETQYF. CDR3 nucleotides: TGTGCCACTCGAGGGACAGTACAAGAGACCCAGTACTTC.

The genes are TRBV7-2 and TRBJ2-7; 9 nucleotides align to TRBD1. J was trimmed by 5 bases and V by 6 bases; bases with no gene match: 11. Germline V gene sequence: CDR1 SGHTA, CDR2 FQGNSA. The CDR3 consists of 15 residues. As DNA, the CDR3 is TGTGCCAGCAGTTTTAAACAGGGGGCGCGAAACGAGCAGTACTTC. Translated, it gives CASSFKQGARNEQYF.

The chain links TRBV18 to TRBJ2-3, with D possibly being TRBD1 (5 bases). CDR1 KGHSH and CDR2 LQKENI come from the germline V gene. The V end lost 2 bases, the J end lost 5 bases, and 11 bases lay between the germline ends. The CDR3 sequence is 14 residues long. This CDR3 reads CASSPRGLRDTQYF. CDR3 coding DNA: TGTGCCAGCTCACCAAGGGGTCTCCGAGATACGCAGTATTTT.

The rearrangement joins TRBV27 to TRBJ1-2, with unresolved D. Trimming pared 0 bases from V and 8 bases from J, leaving 10 bases between. The CDR3 has 13 amino acids. Germline V gene sequence: CDR1 MNHEY, CDR2 SMNVEV (reference sequence). In DNA form, the CDR3 reads TGTGCCAGCAGTTTATCGGGCCAGCCGGGCTACACCTTC. It translates to CASSLSGQPGYTF.

The chain links TRBV10-3 to TRBJ1-2; a weak D match, TRBD1 (6 bases). The CDR3 has 13 residues. The germline V gene has CDR1 ENHRY and CDR2 SYGVKD. Between the trimmed V and J ends, which lost 8 bases and 3 bases, there was a span of 13 bases. The CDR3 region has the DNA TGTGCCATCGTAGGGGGAGCCGACTATGGCTACACCTTC. The encoded protein is CAIVGGADYGYTF.

This chain uses TRBV7-9 with TRBJ2-2; TRBD1 aligns across 8 bases. The CDR3 length is 16 residues. In germline, CDR1 is SEHNR, CDR2 FQNEAQ (reference sequence). V shed 7 bases, J shed 2 bases, and the junction held 9 bases outside the gene matches. The CDR3 sequence: CASNHRDRRNTGELFF. The CDR3 coding sequence is TGTGCCAGCAACCACCGGGACAGGAGAAACACCGGGGAGCTGTTTTTT.

The genes are TRBV15 and TRBJ1-5, with a tentative D call TRBD1 (5 bases). The CDR3 is 13 residues long. Germline V gives CDR1 LNHNV, CDR2 YYDKDF (reference sequence). V lost 5 bases, J lost 4 bases, and 9 bases lay in between. The CDR3 nucleotides are TGTGCCACCAGCTCCCGACAGAATCAGCCCCAGCATTTT. Its translation: CATSSRQNQPQHF.

The CDR3 here is CASSRGGGSQYF. CDR3 coding DNA: TGTGCCAGCAGCCGCGGGGGCGGTTCGCAGTATTTT. This sequence joins TRBV7-3 and TRBJ2-3; the D gene is possibly TRBD2 (7 bases). Trimming cost V 5 bases and J 10 bases, with 13 bases left between them. Germline CDR1 reads SGHTA; CDR2 reads FQGTGA. This CDR3 spans 12 amino acids. Looking up the rest from reference TRBV7-3 and TRBJ2-3 gives the full variable domain: GAGVSQTPSNKVTEKGKYVELRCDPISGHTALYWYRQSLGQGPEFLIYFQGTGAADDSGLPNDRFFAVRPEGSVSTLKIQRTERGDSAVYLCASSRGGGSQYFGPGTRLTVL.

The chain couples TRBV13 to TRBJ2-3; no clear D. The V and J ends lost 5 bases and 6 bases respectively, with 9 bases between them. The CDR3 is 12 residues long. Germline V gene data show CDR1 as PRHDT and CDR2 as FYEKMQ (reference sequence). The CDR3, as DNA: TGTGCCAGCAGCCCCAGATCGGATACGCAGTATTTT. Residues: CASSPRSDTQYF.